This T cell receptor beta chain was profiled in a study of T cell responses to AZD1222 COVID-19 vaccine. Overall study context: Timing groups of about 4 and about 12 weeks for second doses were pooled. Study observations and caveats: Repertoires in all cases were sampled only once the peak T cell response had passed. Baseline seropositivity occurred in only a handful of AZD1222 recipients.

The germline gives CDR1 MDHEN, CDR2 SYDVKM. This CDR3 has 15 amino acids. V lost 8 bases, J lost 1 base, and 18 bases lay in between. TCRdb keeps only in-frame clones here, not all; method: immunoSEQ multiplex PCR. Among about 120,000 clones listed, 75% to 90% were seen once. Comment on this clone: Its antigen remains unidentified.

This rearrangement joins TRBV28 to TRBJ2-7; D perhaps matches TRBD1 (8 bases). The receptor was isolated from an adult in good health. Sequenced here: peripheral blood, sampled on day 0 of AZD1222 vaccination. CDR3 in DNA: TGTGCCAGCGGGGGGGGACAGGTTCTTTCCTACGAGCAGTACTTC. This codes for CASGGGQVLSYEQYF.